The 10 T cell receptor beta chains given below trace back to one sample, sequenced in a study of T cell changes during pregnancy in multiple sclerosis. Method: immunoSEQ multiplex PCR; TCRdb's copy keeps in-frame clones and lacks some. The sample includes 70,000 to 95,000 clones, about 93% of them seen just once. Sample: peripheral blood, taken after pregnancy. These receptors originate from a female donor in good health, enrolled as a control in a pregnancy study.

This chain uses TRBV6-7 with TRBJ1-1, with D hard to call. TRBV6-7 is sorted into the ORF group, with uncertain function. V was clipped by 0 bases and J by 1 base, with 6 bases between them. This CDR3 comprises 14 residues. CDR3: CASSYSPRNTEAFF. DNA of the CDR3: TGTGCCAGCAGTTACTCCCCTAGGAACACTGAAGCTTTCTTT.

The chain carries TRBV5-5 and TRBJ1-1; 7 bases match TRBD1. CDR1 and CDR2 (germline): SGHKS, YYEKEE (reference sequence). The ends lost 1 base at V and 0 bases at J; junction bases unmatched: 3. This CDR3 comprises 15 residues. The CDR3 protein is CASSLRTGMNTEAFF. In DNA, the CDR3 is TGTGCCAGCAGCTTGAGGACAGGAATGAACACTGAAGCTTTCTTT.

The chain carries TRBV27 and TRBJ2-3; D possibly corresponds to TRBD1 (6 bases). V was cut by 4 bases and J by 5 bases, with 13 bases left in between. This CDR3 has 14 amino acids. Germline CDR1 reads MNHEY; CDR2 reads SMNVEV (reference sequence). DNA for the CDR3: TGTGCCAGCAGTTCCTCAGGGGCGGAAGATACGCAGTATTTT. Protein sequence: CASSSSGAEDTQYF.

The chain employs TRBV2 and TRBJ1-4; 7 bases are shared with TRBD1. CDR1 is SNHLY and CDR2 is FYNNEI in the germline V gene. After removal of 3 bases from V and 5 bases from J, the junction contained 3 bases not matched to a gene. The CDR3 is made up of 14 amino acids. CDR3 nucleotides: TGTGCCAGCAGTGACGGGACAGCAAATGAAAAACTGTTTTTT. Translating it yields CASSDGTANEKLFF.

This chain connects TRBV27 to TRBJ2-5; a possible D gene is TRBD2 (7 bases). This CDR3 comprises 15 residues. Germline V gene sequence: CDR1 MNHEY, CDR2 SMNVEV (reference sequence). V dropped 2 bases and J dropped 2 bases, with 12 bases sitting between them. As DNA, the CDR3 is TGTGCCAGCAGTTTAGCCCGGGGGGCTCAAGAGACCCAGTACTTC. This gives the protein CASSLARGAQETQYF.

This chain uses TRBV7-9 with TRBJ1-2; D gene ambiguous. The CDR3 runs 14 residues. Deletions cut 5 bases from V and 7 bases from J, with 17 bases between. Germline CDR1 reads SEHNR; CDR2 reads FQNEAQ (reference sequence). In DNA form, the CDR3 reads TGTGCCAGCAGCCCTGGGCAAGAACTAGGTGGCTACACCTTC. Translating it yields CASSPGQELGGYTF.

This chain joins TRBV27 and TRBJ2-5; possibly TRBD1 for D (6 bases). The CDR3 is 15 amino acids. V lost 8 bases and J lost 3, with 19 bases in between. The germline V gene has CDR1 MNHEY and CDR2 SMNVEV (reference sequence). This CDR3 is CASRRWTENEETQYF. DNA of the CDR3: TGTGCCAGCCGGCGTTGGACAGAAAACGAAGAGACCCAGTACTTC.

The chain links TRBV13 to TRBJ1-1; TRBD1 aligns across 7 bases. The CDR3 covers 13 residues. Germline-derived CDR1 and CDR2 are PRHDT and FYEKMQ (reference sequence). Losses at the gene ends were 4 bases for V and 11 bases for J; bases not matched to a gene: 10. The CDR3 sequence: CASSSTGLLGAFF. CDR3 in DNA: TGTGCCAGCAGCTCGACAGGGCTACTCGGGGCTTTCTTT.

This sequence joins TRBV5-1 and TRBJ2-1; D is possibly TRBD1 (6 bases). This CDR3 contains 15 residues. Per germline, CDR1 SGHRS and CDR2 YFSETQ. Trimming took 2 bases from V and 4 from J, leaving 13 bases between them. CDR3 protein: CASSFDRPFYNEQFF. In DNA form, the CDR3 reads TGCGCCAGCAGCTTTGACAGGCCTTTTTACAATGAGCAGTTCTTC.

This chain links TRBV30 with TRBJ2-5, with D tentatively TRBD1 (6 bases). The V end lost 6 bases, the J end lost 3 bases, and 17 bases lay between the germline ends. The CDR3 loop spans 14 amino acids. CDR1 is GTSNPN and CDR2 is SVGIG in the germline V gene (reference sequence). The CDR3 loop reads CACTNTGYKETQYF. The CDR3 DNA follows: TGTGCCTGTACAAATACAGGGTACAAAGAGACCCAGTACTTC.